The 26 T cell receptor beta chains below were found in one sample sequenced in a study of T cell repertoires in cytomegalovirus infection. These receptors have no identified antigens. TCRdb fed the reads into MiXCR, producing one record per CDR3 protein. The sample shows roughly 200,000 distinct CDR3 sequences, around 40% of them seen only once. The sample here was CD8+ T cells from cultured PBMCs, taken from culture after CMV antigen stimulation. These receptors came from a human donor in good health (CMV status not recorded). Some clones in this sample may be carry-over from other donors' samples.

This clonotype came up a few times. The chain carries TRBV4-1 and TRBJ1-1; weak D call: TRBD1 (6 bases). Looked up from germline, CDR1 is MGHRA and CDR2 is YSYEKL. The CDR3 is 14 residues long. Trimming took off 4 bases at V and 1 base at J, with 10 bases between the two ends. CDR3 in DNA: TGCGCCAGCAGCCTATACAGGGCGAACACTGAAGCTTTCTTT. Translated: CASSLYRANTEAFF.

By share, this clonotype counts as medium-sized. The chain uses TRBV28 and TRBJ2-7; D assignment may be TRBD1 or TRBD2 (5 bases each). V lost 4 bases and J 6 bases, leaving 16 bases between the germline ends. Germline V gene lookup returns CDR1 MDHEN and CDR2 SYDVKM. The CDR3 runs to 14 residues. This CDR3 reads CASSWLIVGTEQYF. The CDR3 DNA sequence: TGTGCCAGCAGTTGGTTAATAGTAGGGACCGAGCAGTACTTC.

This clonotype has more than one count but fewer than ten. V is TRBV27 and J is TRBJ2-7; D perhaps matches TRBD2 (7 bases). The CDR3 sequence is 15 residues long. Per germline, CDR1 MNHEY and CDR2 SMNVEV (reference sequence). The V end lost 2 bases, the J end lost 3 bases, and 14 bases lay between the germline ends. CDR3 loop: CASSLTKGGGYEQYF. Written as DNA, the CDR3 is TGTGCCAGCAGTTTAACAAAAGGGGGGGGCTACGAGCAGTACTTC.

V usage is TRBV6-1 and J usage is TRBJ1-4; maybe TRBD1 (5 bases). Between the trimmed V and J ends, which lost 2 bases and 6 bases, there was a span of 16 bases. Germline V gene sequence: CDR1 MNHNS, CDR2 SASEGT. CDR3 length: 16 amino acids. The CDR3 sequence is CASSEWGRGIDEKLFF. The CDR3, as DNA: TGTGCCAGCAGTGAATGGGGTAGGGGCATTGATGAAAAACTGTTTTTT.

The rearrangement uses TRBV27 and TRBJ1-5; no clear D gene. CDR3 length: 14 residues. The V and J ends lost 0 bases and 3 bases respectively, with 6 bases between them. Per the germline V gene, CDR1 is MNHEY and CDR2 is SMNVEV (reference sequence). CDR3 in amino acids: CASSLSTHNQPQHF. CDR3 in DNA: TGTGCCAGCAGTTTATCCACACACAATCAGCCCCAGCATTTT.

The chain couples TRBV28 to TRBJ1-1, with TRBD1 identical over 7 bases. Germline V gene sequence: CDR1 MDHEN, CDR2 SYDVKM. After removal of 4 bases from V and 0 bases from J, the junction contained 11 bases not matched to a gene. This CDR3 has 17 residues. Here the CDR3 reads CASSSRDSVSLNTEAFF. The CDR3 DNA reads TGTGCCAGCAGTTCGAGGGACAGCGTATCCTTGAACACTGAAGCTTTCTTT. The complete variable domain, with remaining parts taken from reference TRBV28 and TRBJ1-1, reads DVKVTQSSRYLVKRTGEKVFLECVQDMDHENMFWYRQDPGLGLRLIYFSYDVKMKEKGDIPEGYSVSREKKERFSLILESASTNQTSMYLCASSSRDSVSLNTEAFFGQGTRLTVV.

The chain employs TRBV20-1 and TRBJ2-7; D is ambiguous. The ends were cut back, 0 bases at V and 6 bases at J, with 18 bases in the middle. CDR3 size: 15 residues. CDR1 is DFQATT and CDR2 is SNEGSKA in the germline V gene (reference sequence). CDR3 loop: CSARDRAWSSGEQYF. The DNA for the CDR3 is TGCAGTGCTAGAGATCGCGCGTGGTCCTCTGGCGAGCAGTACTTC.

This clonotype has only a few counts. This rearrangement joins TRBV7-9 to TRBJ2-7; TRBD2 agrees at 12 bases. The junction had 11 bases not matched to a gene; V was cut back by 5 bases and J by 3 bases. CDR1 is SEHNR, CDR2 FQNEAQ, per germline (reference sequence). The CDR3 consists of 17 residues. CDR3 protein: CASSNIGLAGTIYEQYF. DNA of the CDR3: TGTGCCAGCAGCAACATCGGACTAGCGGGAACAATCTACGAGCAGTACTTC.

The chain has TRBV7-3 and TRBJ2-3, with TRBD2 matching over 11 bases. Germline loops: CDR1 SGHTA, CDR2 FQGTGA. The CDR3 is 16 amino acids. V lost 4 bases, J lost 1 base, and 4 bases stayed unmatched. CDR3 sequence reads: CASSSSTSGGTDTQYF. The CDR3 coding sequence is TGTGCCAGCAGCTCTTCGACTAGCGGGGGCACAGATACGCAGTATTTT.

The chain links TRBV27 to TRBJ2-7; 14 bases fit TRBD2. V was pared by 6 bases and J by 3 bases, with 4 bases of the junction left unmatched. Looked up from germline, CDR1 is MNHEY and CDR2 is SMNVEV (reference sequence). The CDR3 sequence is 15 residues long. The CDR3 DNA is TGTGCCAGCAGGGGACTAGCGGGAGAGGTCTACGAGCAGTACTTC. Translated: CASRGLAGEVYEQYF.

This chain joins TRBV2 and TRBJ2-7; D not certain. This CDR3 contains 16 residues. The germline V and J ends were trimmed by 0 bases and 1 base, with 13 bases remaining between them. The germline gives CDR1 SNHLY, CDR2 FYNNEI. The CDR3 here is CASSEAQFAISYEQYF. In DNA, the CDR3 is TGTGCCAGCAGTGAAGCGCAGTTTGCTATTTCCTACGAGCAGTACTTC.

This rearrangement joins TRBV27 to TRBJ2-3, with TRBD1 matching over 9 bases. Trimming removed 5 bases from V and 2 bases from J; junction bases left unmatched: 8. This CDR3 is 16 amino acids long. Per germline, CDR1 MNHEY and CDR2 SMNVEV (reference sequence). The CDR3 nucleotides read TGTGCCAGCAGTCCGGCCGGGACAGGGTACACAGATACGCAGTATTTT. Its protein product is CASSPAGTGYTDTQYF.

The chain couples TRBV20-1 to TRBJ2-1; 9 bases fit TRBD1. The CDR3 loop spans 15 amino acids. The junction had 9 bases not matched to a gene; V was cut back by 3 bases and J by 6 bases. Germline CDR1 is DFQATT and CDR2 is SNEGSKA (reference sequence). CDR3 protein: CSASPRDRAPNEQFF. The CDR3 coding sequence is TGCAGTGCTAGCCCCCGGGACAGGGCTCCCAATGAGCAGTTCTTC.

Worth noting for this clonotype: A junction end diverges from the germline sequence, so it may reflect a read error. V usage is TRBV7-1 and J usage is TRBJ1-1, with no clear D. TRBV7-1 is an ORF for which the function is uncertain. CDR3 length: 13 residues. CDR3 in amino acids: CASSLPYADRFLF. As DNA, the CDR3 is TGTGCCAGCAGCCTCCCATATGCGGACCGTTTTCTGTTT.

The chain joins TRBV7-3 to TRBJ2-1; 8 bases are a match to TRBD2. Germline V gene sequence: CDR1 SGHTA, CDR2 FQGTGA. The CDR3 runs to 16 residues. Trimming took 1 base from V and 4 from J; bases not matched to a gene: 6. CDR3 coding DNA: TGTGCCAGCAGCTTAATAGGGTCTAGCGGGTACAATGAGCAGTTCTTC. As protein: CASSLIGSSGYNEQFF.

The genes are TRBV27 and TRBJ2-7; 12 nucleotides match TRBD1. The CDR3 loop spans 17 amino acids. V was pared by 0 bases and J by 4 bases, with 7 bases of the junction left unmatched. In germline, CDR1 is MNHEY, CDR2 SMNVEV (reference sequence). CDR3 loop: CASSLSGGQGAAYEQYF. The CDR3 nucleotides are TGTGCCAGCAGTTTATCCGGGGGACAGGGGGCGGCGTACGAGCAGTACTTC.

This clonotype was observed a handful of times. The chain uses TRBV5-4 and TRBJ2-1, with D unclear. This CDR3 has 12 amino acids. Germline V gene data show CDR1 as SGHNT and CDR2 as YYREEE (reference sequence). Trimming stripped 1 base from V and 11 bases from J, with 10 bases between. CDR3 DNA: TGTGCCAGCAGCTTGCCAGGCCCCCAGCAGTTCTTC. Its protein is CASSLPGPQQFF.

This clonotype was seen a handful of times. The rearrangement uses TRBV27 and TRBJ1-1; tentative D call: TRBD1 (5 bases). CDR3 length: 15 residues. V lost 0 bases and J lost 3, with 11 bases in between. Germline CDR1 reads MNHEY; CDR2 reads SMNVEV (reference sequence). The CDR3 DNA reads TGTGCCAGCAGTTTATCGATCGACAGCTACACTGAAGCTTTCTTT. Encoded protein: CASSLSIDSYTEAFF.

This clonotype was counted between two and nine times. The chain carries TRBV2 and TRBJ2-1; 14 nucleotides agree with TRBD2. Germline CDR1 reads SNHLY; CDR2 reads FYNNEI. The ends lost 8 bases at V and 6 bases at J; junction bases unmatched: 6. CDR3 length equals 15 residues. DNA of the CDR3: TGTGCCAGCCCCGGACTAGCGGGAGGAGGCAATGAGCAGTTCTTC. It is translated as CASPGLAGGGNEQFF.

V gene TRBV7-4 combines with J gene TRBJ1-4; D possibly corresponds to TRBD1 (5 bases). V dropped 3 bases and J dropped 6 bases, with 17 bases sitting between them. Germline V lookup: CDR1 SGHVT, CDR2 SQSDAQ. This CDR3 has 16 residues. This chain's CDR3 is CASSLNLRVKDEKLFF. CDR3 coding DNA: TGTGCCAGCAGCTTGAACCTCAGGGTGAAGGATGAAAAACTGTTTTTT. The full variable domain, its missing parts supplied by reference TRBV7-4 and TRBJ1-4, is GAGVSQSPRYKVAKRGRDVALRCDSISGHVTLYWYRQTLGQGSEVLTYSQSDAQRDKSGRPSGRFSAERPERSVSTLKIQRTEQGDSAVYLCASSLNLRVKDEKLFFGSGTQLSVL.

V usage is TRBV5-6 and J usage is TRBJ2-5, with D possibly being TRBD1 (6 bases). Trimming shortened V by 1 base and J by 5 bases, and 15 bases separated the two germline ends. Germline V gene data show CDR1 as SGHDT and CDR2 as YYEEEE. The CDR3 extends over 15 amino acids. As DNA, the CDR3 is TGTGCCAGCAGCTTGTCCTACAGGGCCGGGGAGACCCAGTACTTC. Its translation is CASSLSYRAGETQYF.

V usage is TRBV7-3 and J usage is TRBJ1-1, with D perhaps TRBD1 (5 bases). The CDR3 runs 13 residues. V was shortened by 6 bases and J by 3 bases, with 11 bases between the two germline ends. Germline V gene data show CDR1 as SGHTA and CDR2 as FQGTGA. In DNA, the CDR3 is TGTGCCAGCAGAACGACAGAGTACACTGAAGCTTTCTTT. Amino acids: CASRTTEYTEAFF.

V gene TRBV12-3 or TRBV12-4 combines with J gene TRBJ2-1, with D unresolved. The CDR3 length is 15 residues. V lost 0 bases, J lost 4 bases, and 10 bases lay in between. CDR3 sequence reads: CASSLAEHLYNEQFF. In DNA, the CDR3 is TGTGCCAGCAGTTTAGCCGAGCACTTATACAATGAGCAGTTCTTC.

The chain is built from TRBV11-2 and TRBJ2-2; maybe TRBD2 (6 bases). With 2 bases removed from V and 6 bases from J, the gap between germline ends came to 13 bases. The CDR3 is 15 residues long. CDR1 is SGHAT and CDR2 is FQNNGV in the germline V gene. In nucleotides, the CDR3 is TGTGCCAGCAGCTTACACGGGGGTGAAGCCGGGGAGCTGTTTTTT. Its translation is CASSLHGGEAGELFF.

The rearrangement joins TRBV5-6 to TRBJ2-7; D perhaps matches TRBD1 (6 bases). CDR3 length: 15 residues. V shed 4 bases and J shed 0 bases, with 14 bases lying between them. Germline CDR1 and CDR2: SGHDT and YYEEEE. The CDR3 DNA is TGTGCCAGCAGCGGGTGGGGACACAGCTCCTACGAGCAGTACTTC. Protein sequence: CASSGWGHSSYEQYF.

This clonotype occurred many times. The chain carries TRBV7-8 and TRBJ2-1; D is unresolved. Germline assignment: CDR1 SGHVS and CDR2 FQNEAQ. The CDR3 runs to 16 residues. V was shortened by 6 bases and J by 3 bases, with 18 bases between the two germline ends. CDR3 sequence reads: CASSSKGPAYYNEQFF. CDR3 nucleotide sequence: TGTGCCAGCAGTTCGAAGGGTCCTGCATACTACAATGAGCAGTTCTTC.